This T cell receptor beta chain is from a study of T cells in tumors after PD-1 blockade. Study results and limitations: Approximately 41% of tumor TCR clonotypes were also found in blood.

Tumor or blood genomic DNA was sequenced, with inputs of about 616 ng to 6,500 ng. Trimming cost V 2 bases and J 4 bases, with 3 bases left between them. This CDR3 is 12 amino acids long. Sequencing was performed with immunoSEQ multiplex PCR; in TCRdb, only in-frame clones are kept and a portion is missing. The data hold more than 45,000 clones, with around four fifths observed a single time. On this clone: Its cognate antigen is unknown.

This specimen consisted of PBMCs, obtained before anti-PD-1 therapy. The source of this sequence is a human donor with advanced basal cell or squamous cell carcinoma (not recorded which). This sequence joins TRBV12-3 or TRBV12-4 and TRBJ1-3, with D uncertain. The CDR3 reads CASSLQGNTIYF. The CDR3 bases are TGTGCCAGCAGTTTACAGGGAAACACCATATATTTT.